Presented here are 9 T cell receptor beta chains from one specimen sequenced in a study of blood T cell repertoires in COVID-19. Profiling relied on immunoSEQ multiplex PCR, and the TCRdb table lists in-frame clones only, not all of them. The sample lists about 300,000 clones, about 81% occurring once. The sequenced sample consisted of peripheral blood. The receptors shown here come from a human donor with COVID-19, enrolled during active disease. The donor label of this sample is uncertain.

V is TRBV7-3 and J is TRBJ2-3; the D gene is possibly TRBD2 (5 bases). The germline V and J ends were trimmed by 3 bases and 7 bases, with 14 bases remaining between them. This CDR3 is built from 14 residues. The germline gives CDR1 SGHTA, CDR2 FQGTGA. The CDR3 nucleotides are TGTGCCAGCAGCTTCGAGCGGAGCGGTAATACGCAGTATTTT. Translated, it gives CASSFERSGNTQYF.

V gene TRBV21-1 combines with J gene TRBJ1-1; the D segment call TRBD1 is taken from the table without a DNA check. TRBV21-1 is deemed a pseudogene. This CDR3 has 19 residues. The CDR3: CASSKSPSGQGAMNTEAFF. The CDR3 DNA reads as TGTGCCAGCAGCAAATCGCCCTCGGGACAGGGGGCGATGAACACTGAAGCTTTCTTT.

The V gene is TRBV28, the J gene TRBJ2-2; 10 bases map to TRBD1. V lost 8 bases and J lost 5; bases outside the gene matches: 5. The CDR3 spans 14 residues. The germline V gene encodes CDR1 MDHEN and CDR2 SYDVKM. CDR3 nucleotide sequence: TGTGCCAGCCGGACAGGGGGAATAACCGGGGAGCTGTTTTTT. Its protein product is CASRTGGITGELFF.

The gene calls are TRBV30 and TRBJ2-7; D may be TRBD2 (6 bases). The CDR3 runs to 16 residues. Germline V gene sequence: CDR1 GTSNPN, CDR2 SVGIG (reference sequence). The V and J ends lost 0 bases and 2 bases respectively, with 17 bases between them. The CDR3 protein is CAWSVNVGWGAYEQYF. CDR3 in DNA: TGTGCCTGGAGTGTAAATGTAGGATGGGGGGCCTACGAGCAGTACTTC.

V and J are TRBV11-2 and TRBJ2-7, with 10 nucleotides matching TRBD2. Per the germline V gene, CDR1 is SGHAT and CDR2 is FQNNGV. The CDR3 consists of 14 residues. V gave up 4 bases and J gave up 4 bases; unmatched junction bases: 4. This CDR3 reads CASSYSGRGYEQYF. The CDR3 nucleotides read TGTGCCAGCAGCTACAGCGGGAGGGGGTACGAGCAGTACTTC.

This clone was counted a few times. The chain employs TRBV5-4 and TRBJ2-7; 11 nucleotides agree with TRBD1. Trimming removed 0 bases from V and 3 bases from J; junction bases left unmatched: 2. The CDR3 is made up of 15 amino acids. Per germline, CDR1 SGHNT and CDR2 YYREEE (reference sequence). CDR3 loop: CASSLGTGGFYEQYF. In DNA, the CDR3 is TGTGCCAGCAGCTTGGGGACAGGGGGCTTCTACGAGCAGTACTTC. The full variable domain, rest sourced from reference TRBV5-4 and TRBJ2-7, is ETGVTQSPTHLIKTRGQQVTLRCSSQSGHNTVSWYQQALGQGPQFIFQYYREEENGRGNFPPRFSGLQFPNYSSELNVNALELDDSALYLCASSLGTGGFYEQYFGPGTRLTVT.

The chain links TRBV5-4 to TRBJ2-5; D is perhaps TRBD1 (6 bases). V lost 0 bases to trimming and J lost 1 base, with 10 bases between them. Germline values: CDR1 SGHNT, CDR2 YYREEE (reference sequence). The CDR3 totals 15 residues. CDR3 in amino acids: CASSLDQGLQETQYF. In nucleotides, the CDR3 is TGTGCCAGCAGCTTGGACCAGGGGCTCCAAGAGACCCAGTACTTC.

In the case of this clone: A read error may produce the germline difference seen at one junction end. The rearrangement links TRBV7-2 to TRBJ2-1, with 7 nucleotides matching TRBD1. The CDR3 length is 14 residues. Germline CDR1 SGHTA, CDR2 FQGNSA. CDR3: CASSFGTAYDEQFF. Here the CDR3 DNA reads TGTGCCAGCAGCTTTGGGACAGCCTACGATGAGCAGTTCTTC. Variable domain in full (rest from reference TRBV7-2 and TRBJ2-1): GAGVSQSPSNKVTEKGKDVELRCDPISGHTALYWYRQSLGQGLEFLIYFQGNSAPDKSGLPSDRFSAERTGGSVSTLTIQRTQQEDSAVYLCASSFGTAYDEQFFGPGTRLTVL.

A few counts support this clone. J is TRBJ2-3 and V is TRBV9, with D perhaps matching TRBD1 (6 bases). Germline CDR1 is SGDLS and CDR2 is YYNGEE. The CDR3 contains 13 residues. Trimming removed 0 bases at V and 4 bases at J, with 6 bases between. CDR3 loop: CASSVGTADTQYF. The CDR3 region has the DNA TGTGCCAGCAGCGTAGGGACAGCAGATACGCAGTATTTT.